A selection of T cell receptor beta chains follows, all from one sample in a study of cytomegalovirus exposure and HLA in healthy donors. Measured with immunoSEQ multiplex PCR; TCRdb has only the in-frame clones, and not every one. The sample contains roughly 120,000 clones, 80% to 90% of which appear only once. Material: PBMCs. The receptors were gathered from a woman in her thirties in good health and CMV-seronegative. The CDR3 runs from the conserved cysteine through the conserved F or W. D genes are given only for firm matches. Expanded clones are given a class, and other clones once, few, many or no size at all.

d_gene: TRBD1; abundance: .; v_gene: TRBV30; j_gene: TRBJ1-6; CDR3aa: CAWSFTGTGNSPLHF; CDR3nt: TGTGCCTGGAGTTTTACCGGGACAGGGAATTCACCCCTCCACTTT
d_gene: TRBD2; abundance: .; v_gene: TRBV19; j_gene: TRBJ2-1; CDR3aa: CASSPGARGGLYNELFF; CDR3nt: TGTGCCAGTAGTCCCGGGGCTCGGGGGGGCCTCTACAATGAGCTGTTCTTC
d_gene: .; abundance: .; v_gene: TRBV7-2; j_gene: TRBJ2-3; CDR3aa: CASGWSFSTDTQYF; CDR3nt: TGTGCCAGCGGGTGGAGTTTTAGTACAGATACGCAGTATTTT
d_gene: .; abundance: once; v_gene: TRBV5-6; j_gene: TRBJ1-6; CDR3aa: CASSGALLGSYNSPLHF; CDR3nt: TGTGCCAGCAGCGGGGCGCTCCTCGGCTCCTATAATTCACCCCTCCACTTT
d_gene: .; abundance: once; v_gene: TRBV15; j_gene: TRBJ1-1; CDR3aa: CATSRVVTGKGAFF; CDR3nt: TGTGCCACCAGCAGAGTCGTGACCGGGAAGGGTGCTTTCTTT
d_gene: TRBD2; abundance: .; v_gene: TRBV11-3; j_gene: TRBJ2-5; CDR3aa: CASSRRVGGPGETQYF; CDR3nt: TGTGCCAGCAGCCGAAGGGTGGGAGGGCCCGGGGAGACCCAGTACTTC
d_gene: TRBD2; abundance: .; v_gene: TRBV6-1; j_gene: TRBJ2-5; CDR3aa: CASSDLAGGKETQYF; CDR3nt: TGTGCCAGCAGTGATCTAGCGGGGGGGAAGGAGACCCAGTACTTC
d_gene: .; abundance: .; v_gene: TRBV19; j_gene: TRBJ1-1; CDR3aa: CASTRHMNTEAFF; CDR3nt: TGTGCCAGTACCCGACACATGAACACTGAAGCTTTCTTT
d_gene: TRBD2; abundance: few; v_gene: TRBV11-3; j_gene: TRBJ2-1; CDR3aa: CASSPGTSPLDEQFF; CDR3nt: TGTGCCAGCAGCCCCGGGACTAGCCCTTTGGATGAGCAGTTCTTC
d_gene: TRBD1; abundance: .; v_gene: TRBV2; j_gene: TRBJ2-5; CDR3aa: CASSPRTGGEETQYF; CDR3nt: TGTGCCAGCAGCCCTAGGACAGGGGGCGAGGAGACCCAGTACTTC
d_gene: .; abundance: .; v_gene: TRBV7-9; j_gene: TRBJ2-2; CDR3aa: CASSPSWTGELFF; CDR3nt: TGTGCCAGCAGCCCTAGTTGGACCGGGGAGCTGTTTTTT
d_gene: .; abundance: .; v_gene: TRBV13; j_gene: TRBJ2-6; CDR3aa: CASSLQGRAGANVLTF; CDR3nt: TGTGCCAGCAGCTTACAGGGCCGAGCTGGGGCCAACGTCCTGACTTTC
d_gene: .; abundance: few; v_gene: TRBV7-9; j_gene: TRBJ2-3; CDR3aa: CASSLAGITDTQYF; CDR3nt: TGTGCCAGCAGCTTGGCGGGGATCACAGATACGCAGTATTTT
d_gene: .; abundance: few; v_gene: TRBV4-1; j_gene: TRBJ1-1; CDR3aa: CASSPGGGDYEAFF; CDR3nt: TGCGCCAGCAGCCCGGGGGGAGGGGACTATGAAGCTTTCTTT
d_gene: TRBD1; abundance: .; v_gene: TRBV4-2; j_gene: TRBJ1-5; CDR3aa: CASSQAGQGKGSNQPQHF; CDR3nt: TGTGCCAGCAGCCAAGCCGGACAGGGGAAAGGAAGCAATCAGCCCCAGCATTTT
d_gene: .; abundance: .; v_gene: TRBV5-1; j_gene: TRBJ2-3; CDR3aa: CASSEGGSTDTQYF; CDR3nt: TGCGCCAGCAGTGAGGGCGGGAGCACAGATACGCAGTATTTT
d_gene: .; abundance: .; v_gene: TRBV6-1; j_gene: TRBJ2-1; CDR3aa: CASSLRLVGQFF; CDR3nt: TGTGCCAGCAGCCTTCGACTAGTCGGGCAGTTCTTC
d_gene: .; abundance: .; v_gene: TRBV5-1; j_gene: TRBJ2-7; CDR3aa: CASSPNPGTEREQYF; CDR3nt: TGCGCCAGCAGCCCCAACCCCGGGACTGAGCGCGAGCAGTACTTC
d_gene: .; abundance: .; v_gene: TRBV7-9; j_gene: TRBJ2-7; CDR3aa: CASSLGWRGTYEQYF; CDR3nt: TGTGCCAGCAGCTTAGGGTGGCGGGGAACTTACGAGCAGTACTTC
d_gene: .; abundance: .; v_gene: TRBV14; j_gene: TRBJ2-1; CDR3aa: CASSQDFPGGRLGGEQFF; CDR3nt: TGTGCCAGCAGCCAAGATTTCCCCGGGGGGAGGTTAGGGGGTGAGCAGTTCTTC
d_gene: TRBD1; abundance: .; v_gene: TRBV6-5; j_gene: TRBJ1-1; CDR3aa: CASSRQGSVEAFF; CDR3nt: TGTGCCAGCAGTCGACAGGGTTCCGTTGAAGCTTTCTTT
d_gene: .; abundance: .; v_gene: TRBV6-5; j_gene: TRBJ2-6; CDR3aa: CASSYTQGTGANVLTF; CDR3nt: TGTGCCAGCAGTTACACTCAGGGAACTGGGGCCAACGTCCTGACTTTC
d_gene: TRBD2; abundance: once; v_gene: TRBV7-7; j_gene: TRBJ2-5; CDR3aa: CASSTRTSGPQRTQYF; CDR3nt: TGTGCTAGCAGCACCCGGACTAGCGGCCCCCAGCGGACCCAGTACTTC
d_gene: .; abundance: .; v_gene: TRBV11-3; j_gene: TRBJ2-7; CDR3aa: CASSRTPSSYEQYF; CDR3nt: TGTGCCAGCAGCCGAACTCCGAGCTCCTACGAGCAGTACTTC
d_gene: .; abundance: .; v_gene: TRBV29-1; j_gene: TRBJ2-1; CDR3aa: CSVIPGTSNEQFF; CDR3nt: TGCAGCGTGATTCCGGGAACCTCCAATGAGCAGTTCTTC
d_gene: .; abundance: .; v_gene: TRBV5-8; j_gene: TRBJ2-7; CDR3aa: CASSFERLYEQYF; CDR3nt: TGTGCCAGCAGCTTCGAGCGGCTCTACGAGCAGTACTTC
d_gene: .; abundance: .; v_gene: TRBV5-1; j_gene: TRBJ2-2; CDR3aa: CASSETGSNTGELFF; CDR3nt: TGCGCCAGCAGCGAGACAGGTTCCAACACCGGGGAGCTGTTTTTT
d_gene: TRBD2; abundance: few; v_gene: TRBV6-4; j_gene: TRBJ2-2; CDR3aa: CASSGLAENTGELFF; CDR3nt: TGTGCCAGCAGCGGACTAGCGGAAAACACCGGGGAGCTGTTTTTT
d_gene: .; abundance: once; v_gene: TRBV2; j_gene: TRBJ1-2; CDR3aa: CASSADIYGYTF; CDR3nt: TGTGCCAGCAGTGCTGACATCTATGGCTACACCTTC
d_gene: .; abundance: .; v_gene: TRBV7-3; j_gene: TRBJ2-3; CDR3aa: CASSSDISTDTQYF; CDR3nt: TGTGCCAGCAGCTCGGACATTAGCACAGATACGCAGTATTTT
d_gene: TRBD1; abundance: .; v_gene: TRBV19; j_gene: TRBJ1-5; CDR3aa: CASSPPGQVYNQPQHF; CDR3nt: TGTGCCAGTAGTCCCCCCGGACAGGTTTACAATCAGCCCCAGCATTTT
d_gene: .; abundance: .; v_gene: TRBV5-1; j_gene: TRBJ2-5; CDR3aa: CASRGSQGTGGGPLETQYF; CDR3nt: TGCGCCAGCCGCGGGTCGCAGGGCACCGGCGGAGGGCCGTTAGAGACCCAGTACTTC
d_gene: TRBD2; abundance: .; v_gene: TRBV5-1; j_gene: TRBJ2-5; CDR3aa: CASSLGPAGGQETQYF; CDR3nt: TGCGCCAGCAGCTTGGGTCCCGCGGGGGGACAAGAGACCCAGTACTTC
d_gene: .; abundance: .; v_gene: TRBV9; j_gene: TRBJ1-4; CDR3aa: CASSSTDSFNEKLFF; CDR3nt: TGTGCCAGCAGCTCCACTGACAGCTTTAATGAAAAACTGTTTTTT
d_gene: .; abundance: .; v_gene: TRBV19; j_gene: TRBJ1-5; CDR3aa: CASSIRDRQPFLSNQPQHF; CDR3nt: TGTGCCAGTAGTATCCGAGACAGGCAACCCTTCCTTAGCAATCAGCCCCAGCATTTT
d_gene: TRBD1; abundance: .; v_gene: TRBV7-8; j_gene: TRBJ1-5; CDR3aa: CASSPGTGPAQPQHF; CDR3nt: TGTGCCAGCAGCCCGGGGACAGGGCCCGCTCAGCCCCAGCATTTT
d_gene: TRBD1; abundance: .; v_gene: TRBV4-2; j_gene: TRBJ1-1; CDR3aa: CASSKHRGDGAEAFF; CDR3nt: TGTGCCAGCAGCAAGCACAGGGGTGATGGCGCTGAAGCTTTCTTT
d_gene: TRBD2; abundance: .; v_gene: TRBV7-2; j_gene: TRBJ2-5; CDR3aa: CASSSFLTSGRQWETQYF; CDR3nt: TGTGCCAGCAGCTCCTTTCTCACTAGCGGGAGGCAGTGGGAGACCCAGTACTTC
d_gene: TRBD2; abundance: .; v_gene: TRBV5-1; j_gene: TRBJ2-7; CDR3aa: CASSRWTSGFTLGEQYF; CDR3nt: TGCGCCAGCAGCCGCTGGACTAGCGGTTTTACTCTGGGCGAGCAGTACTTC
d_gene: .; abundance: .; v_gene: TRBV18; j_gene: TRBJ2-7; CDR3aa: CASSPPRAGDINEQYF; CDR3nt: TGTGCCAGCTCACCACCGAGGGCCGGGGATATAAACGAGCAGTACTTC
d_gene: TRBD1; abundance: .; v_gene: TRBV7-2; j_gene: TRBJ1-1; CDR3aa: CASSLLQGDGYTEAFF; CDR3nt: TGTGCCAGCAGCTTACTGCAGGGGGACGGATACACTGAAGCTTTCTTT